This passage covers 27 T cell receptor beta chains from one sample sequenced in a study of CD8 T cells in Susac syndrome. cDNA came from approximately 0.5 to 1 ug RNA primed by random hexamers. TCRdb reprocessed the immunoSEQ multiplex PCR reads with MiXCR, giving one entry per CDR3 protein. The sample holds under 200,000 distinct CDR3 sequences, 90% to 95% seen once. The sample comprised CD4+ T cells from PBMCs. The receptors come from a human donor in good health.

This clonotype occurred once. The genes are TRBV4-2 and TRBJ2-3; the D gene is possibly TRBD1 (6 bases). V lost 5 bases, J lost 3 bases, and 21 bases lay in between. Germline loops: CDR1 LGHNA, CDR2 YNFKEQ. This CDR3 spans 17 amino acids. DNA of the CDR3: TGTGCCAGCAGCTTGGATTCGGGACACCCTCGGACAGATACGCAGTATTTT. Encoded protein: CASSLDSGHPRTDTQYF.

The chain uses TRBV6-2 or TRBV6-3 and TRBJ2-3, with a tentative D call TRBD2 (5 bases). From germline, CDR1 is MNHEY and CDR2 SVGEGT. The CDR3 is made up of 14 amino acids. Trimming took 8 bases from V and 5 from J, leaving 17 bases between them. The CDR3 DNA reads TGTGCCAGCTCCAGAGGAGCGGAGCGAGATACGCAGTATTTT. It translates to CASSRGAERDTQYF.

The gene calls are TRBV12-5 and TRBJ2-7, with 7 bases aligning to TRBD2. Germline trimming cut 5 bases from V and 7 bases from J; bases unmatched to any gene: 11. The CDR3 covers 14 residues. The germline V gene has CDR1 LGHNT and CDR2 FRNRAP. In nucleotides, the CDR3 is TGTGCTAGTGGTCCCCGGACTTATAGCGGGGAGCAGTACTTC. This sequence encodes CASGPRTYSGEQYF.

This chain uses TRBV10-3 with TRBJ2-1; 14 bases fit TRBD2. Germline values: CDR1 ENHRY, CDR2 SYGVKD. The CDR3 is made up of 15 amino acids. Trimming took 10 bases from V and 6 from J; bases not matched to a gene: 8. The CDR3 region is CATSGLAGVGNEQFF. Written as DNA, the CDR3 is TGTGCCACCTCGGGACTAGCGGGAGTGGGCAATGAGCAGTTCTTC.

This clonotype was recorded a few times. The CDR3 spells CASSPQANYGYTF. The CDR3 DNA is TGTGCCAGCAGTCCACAGGCTAACTATGGCTACACCTTC. The genes are TRBV12-3 or TRBV12-4 and TRBJ1-2; D possibly corresponds to TRBD1 (5 bases). This CDR3 has 13 amino acids. The ends were cut back, 5 bases at V and 0 bases at J, with 7 bases in the middle.

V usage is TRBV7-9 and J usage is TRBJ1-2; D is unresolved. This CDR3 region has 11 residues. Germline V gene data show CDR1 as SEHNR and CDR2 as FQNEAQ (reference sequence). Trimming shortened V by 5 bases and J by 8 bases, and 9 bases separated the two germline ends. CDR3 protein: CASSHEGGYTF. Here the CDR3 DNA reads TGTGCCAGCAGCCACGAAGGGGGCTACACCTTC.

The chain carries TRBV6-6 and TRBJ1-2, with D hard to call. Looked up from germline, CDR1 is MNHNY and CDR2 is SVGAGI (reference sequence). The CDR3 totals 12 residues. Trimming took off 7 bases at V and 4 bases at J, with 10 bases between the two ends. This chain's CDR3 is CASITEGYGYTF. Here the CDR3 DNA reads TGTGCCAGCATAACGGAGGGCTATGGCTACACCTTC.

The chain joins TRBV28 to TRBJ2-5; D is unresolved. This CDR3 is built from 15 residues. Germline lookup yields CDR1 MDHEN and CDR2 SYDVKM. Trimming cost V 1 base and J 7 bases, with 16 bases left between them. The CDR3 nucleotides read TGTGCCAGCAGTTTATTCCCTCGAGGCAAGGTGACCCAGTACTTC. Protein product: CASSLFPRGKVTQYF.

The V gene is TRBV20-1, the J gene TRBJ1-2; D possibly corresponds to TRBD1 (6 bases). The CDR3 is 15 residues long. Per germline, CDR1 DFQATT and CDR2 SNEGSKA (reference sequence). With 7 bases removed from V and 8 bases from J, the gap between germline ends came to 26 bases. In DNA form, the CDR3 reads TGCAGTGTCGGATTACAGGGAAGGGGTCTTAGCGGCTACACCTTC. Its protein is CSVGLQGRGLSGYTF.

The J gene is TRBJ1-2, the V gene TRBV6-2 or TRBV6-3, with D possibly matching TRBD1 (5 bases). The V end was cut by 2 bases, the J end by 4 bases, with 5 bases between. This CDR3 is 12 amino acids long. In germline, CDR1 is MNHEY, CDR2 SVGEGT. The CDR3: CASSYDSYGYTF. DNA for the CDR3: TGTGCCAGCAGTTACGACAGCTATGGCTACACCTTC.

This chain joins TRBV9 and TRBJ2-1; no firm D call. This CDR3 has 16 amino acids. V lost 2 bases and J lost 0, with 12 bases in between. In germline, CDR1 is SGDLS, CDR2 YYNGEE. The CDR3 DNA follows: TGTGCCAGCAGCGTGGACCCGCTAAGCTCCTACAATGAGCAGTTCTTC. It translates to CASSVDPLSSYNEQFF.

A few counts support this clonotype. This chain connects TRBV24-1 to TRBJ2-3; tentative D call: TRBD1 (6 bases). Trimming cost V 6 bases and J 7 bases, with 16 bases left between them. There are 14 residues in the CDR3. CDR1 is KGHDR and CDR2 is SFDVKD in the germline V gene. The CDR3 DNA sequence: TGTGCCACCAGTCCAGGGGAGTTCGGTTATACGCAGTATTTT. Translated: CATSPGEFGYTQYF.

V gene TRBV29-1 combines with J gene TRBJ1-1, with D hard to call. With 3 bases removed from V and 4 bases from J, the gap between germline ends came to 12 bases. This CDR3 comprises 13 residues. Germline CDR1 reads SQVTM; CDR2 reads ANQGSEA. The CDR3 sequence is CSVDGKFPTEAFF. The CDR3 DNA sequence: TGCAGCGTTGACGGCAAATTTCCCACTGAAGCTTTCTTT.

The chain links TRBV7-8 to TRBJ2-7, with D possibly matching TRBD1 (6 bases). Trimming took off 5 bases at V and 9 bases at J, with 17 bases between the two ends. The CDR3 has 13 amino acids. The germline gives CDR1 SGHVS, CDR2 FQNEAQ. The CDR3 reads CASSLTGTKGQYV. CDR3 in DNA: TGTGCCAGCAGCCTAACAGGGACGAAAGGGCAGTACGTC.

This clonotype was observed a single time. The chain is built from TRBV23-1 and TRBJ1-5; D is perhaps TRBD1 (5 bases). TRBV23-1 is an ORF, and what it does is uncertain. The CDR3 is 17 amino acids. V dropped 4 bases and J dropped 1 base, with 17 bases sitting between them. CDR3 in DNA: TGCGCCAGCAGTCCATCCCAGAGAGGGGAGAGCAATCAGCCCCAGCATTTT. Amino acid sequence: CASSPSQRGESNQPQHF.

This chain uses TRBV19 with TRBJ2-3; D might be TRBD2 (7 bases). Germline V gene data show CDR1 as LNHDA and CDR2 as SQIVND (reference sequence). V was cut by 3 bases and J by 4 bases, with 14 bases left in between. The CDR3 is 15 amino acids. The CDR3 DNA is TGTGCCAGTAGTATTGAGGGGGGGCCACCAGATACGCAGTATTTT. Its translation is CASSIEGGPPDTQYF.

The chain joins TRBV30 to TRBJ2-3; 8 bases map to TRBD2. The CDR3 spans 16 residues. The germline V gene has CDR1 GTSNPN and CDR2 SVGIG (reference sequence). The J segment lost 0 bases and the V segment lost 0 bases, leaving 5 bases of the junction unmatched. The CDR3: CAWSVRGGASTDTQYF. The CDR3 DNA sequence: TGTGCCTGGAGTGTCCGGGGGGGAGCTAGCACAGATACGCAGTATTTT.

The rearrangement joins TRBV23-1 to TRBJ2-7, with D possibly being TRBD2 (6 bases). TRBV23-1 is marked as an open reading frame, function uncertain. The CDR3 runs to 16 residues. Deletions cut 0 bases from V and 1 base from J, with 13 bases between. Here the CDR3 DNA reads TGCGCCAGCAGTCAATCTGTCGCGGGATTATCCTACGAGCAGTACTTC. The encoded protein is CASSQSVAGLSYEQYF.

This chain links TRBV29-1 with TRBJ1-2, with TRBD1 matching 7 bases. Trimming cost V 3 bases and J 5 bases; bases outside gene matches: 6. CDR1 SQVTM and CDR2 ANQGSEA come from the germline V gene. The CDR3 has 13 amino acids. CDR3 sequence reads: CSVDRGEVYGYTF. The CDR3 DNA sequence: TGCAGCGTTGACAGGGGGGAGGTGTATGGCTACACCTTC. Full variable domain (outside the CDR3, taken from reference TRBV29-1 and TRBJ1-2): SAVISQKPSRDICQRGTSLTIQCQVDSQVTMMFWYRQQPGQSLTLIATANQGSEATYESGFVIDKFPISRPNLTFSTLTVSNMSPEDSSIYLCSVDRGEVYGYTFGSGTRLTVV.

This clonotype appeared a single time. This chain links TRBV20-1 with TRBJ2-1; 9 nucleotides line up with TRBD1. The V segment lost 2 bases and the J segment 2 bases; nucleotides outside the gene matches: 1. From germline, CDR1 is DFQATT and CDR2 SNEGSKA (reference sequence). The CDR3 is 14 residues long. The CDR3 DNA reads TGCAGTGCTAGATACAGGGGGCCCTACAATGAGCAGTTCTTC. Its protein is CSARYRGPYNEQFF.

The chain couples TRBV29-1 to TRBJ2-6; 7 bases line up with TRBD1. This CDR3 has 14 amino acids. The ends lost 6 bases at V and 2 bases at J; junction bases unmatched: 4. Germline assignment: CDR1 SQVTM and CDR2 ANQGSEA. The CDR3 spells CSVGDRTGANVLTF. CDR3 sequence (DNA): TGCAGCGTGGGGGACAGAACTGGGGCCAACGTCCTGACTTTC.

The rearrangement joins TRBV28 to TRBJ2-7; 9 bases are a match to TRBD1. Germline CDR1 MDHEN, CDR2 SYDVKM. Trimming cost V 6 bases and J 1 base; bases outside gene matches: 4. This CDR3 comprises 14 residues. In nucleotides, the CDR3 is TGTGCCAGCAGGGGGACAGGGCTTTCCTACGAGCAGTACGTC. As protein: CASRGTGLSYEQYV.

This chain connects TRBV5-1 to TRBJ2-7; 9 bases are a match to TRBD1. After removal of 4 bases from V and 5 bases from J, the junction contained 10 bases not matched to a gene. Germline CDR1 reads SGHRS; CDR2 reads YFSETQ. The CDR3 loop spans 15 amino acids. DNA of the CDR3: TGCGCCAGCAGCACCCGGACAGGGGCCGTCCACGAGCAGTACTTC. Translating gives CASSTRTGAVHEQYF.

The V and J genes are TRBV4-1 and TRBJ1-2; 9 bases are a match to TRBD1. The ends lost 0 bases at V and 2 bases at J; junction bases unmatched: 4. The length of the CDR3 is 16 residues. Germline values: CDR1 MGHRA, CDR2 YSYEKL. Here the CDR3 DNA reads TGCGCCAGCAGCCAAGATTACGGGACAGGGAACTATGGCTACACCTTC. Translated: CASSQDYGTGNYGYTF.

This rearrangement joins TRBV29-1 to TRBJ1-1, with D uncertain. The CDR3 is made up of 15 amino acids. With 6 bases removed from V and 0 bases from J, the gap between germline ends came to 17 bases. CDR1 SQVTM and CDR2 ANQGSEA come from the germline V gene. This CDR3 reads CSVWMEGRLNTEAFF. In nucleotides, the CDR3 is TGCAGCGTATGGATGGAGGGCAGACTGAACACTGAAGCTTTCTTT.

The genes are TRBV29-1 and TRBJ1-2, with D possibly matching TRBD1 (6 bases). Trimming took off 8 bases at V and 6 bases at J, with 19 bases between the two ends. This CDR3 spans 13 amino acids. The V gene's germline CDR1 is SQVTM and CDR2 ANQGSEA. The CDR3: CSSWDIKFDGYTF. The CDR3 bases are TGCAGCTCCTGGGACATCAAGTTTGATGGCTACACCTTC. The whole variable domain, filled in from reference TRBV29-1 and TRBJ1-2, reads SAVISQKPSRDICQRGTSLTIQCQVDSQVTMMFWYRQQPGQSLTLIATANQGSEATYESGFVIDKFPISRPNLTFSTLTVSNMSPEDSSIYLCSSWDIKFDGYTFGSGTRLTVV.

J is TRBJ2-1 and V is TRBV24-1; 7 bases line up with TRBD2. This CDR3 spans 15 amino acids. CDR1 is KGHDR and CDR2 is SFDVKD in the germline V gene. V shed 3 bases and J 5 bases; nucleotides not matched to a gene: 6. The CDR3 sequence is CATSDPRELNNEQFF. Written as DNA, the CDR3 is TGTGCCACCAGTGATCCGCGGGAGCTCAACAATGAGCAGTTCTTC.